This TCR beta chain originates from a study of cytomegalovirus exposure and HLA in healthy donors. A word on this clone: Its antigen is unknown.

The PCR was carried out with 60 Vbeta primers and 13 Jbeta primers. Clones were read by immunoSEQ multiplex PCR, and TCRdb kept only the in-frame ones, dropping some. The sample consists of around 130,000 clones, around four fifths of them appearing once. Germline CDR1 and CDR2: SGHVS and FNYEAQ. V was clipped by 9 bases and J by 3 bases; unmatched bases: 13. The CDR3 is made up of 15 amino acids. Findings and caveats of the study: In vitro assays verified that a few CMV-associated chains recognized CMV antigens specifically. TCR beta V segments were, for the most part, productive about 90% or about 30% of the time in an earlier analysis.

The rearrangement uses TRBV7-6 and TRBJ2-7; 8 bases agree with TRBD1. The source of this sequence is a boy aged 2-15 years in good health and CMV-seronegative. Sequencing input: PBMCs. DNA of the CDR3: TGTGCCAGTACTCATAAACCGGGACAGGACTACGAGCAGTACTTC. Residues: CASTHKPGQDYEQYF.